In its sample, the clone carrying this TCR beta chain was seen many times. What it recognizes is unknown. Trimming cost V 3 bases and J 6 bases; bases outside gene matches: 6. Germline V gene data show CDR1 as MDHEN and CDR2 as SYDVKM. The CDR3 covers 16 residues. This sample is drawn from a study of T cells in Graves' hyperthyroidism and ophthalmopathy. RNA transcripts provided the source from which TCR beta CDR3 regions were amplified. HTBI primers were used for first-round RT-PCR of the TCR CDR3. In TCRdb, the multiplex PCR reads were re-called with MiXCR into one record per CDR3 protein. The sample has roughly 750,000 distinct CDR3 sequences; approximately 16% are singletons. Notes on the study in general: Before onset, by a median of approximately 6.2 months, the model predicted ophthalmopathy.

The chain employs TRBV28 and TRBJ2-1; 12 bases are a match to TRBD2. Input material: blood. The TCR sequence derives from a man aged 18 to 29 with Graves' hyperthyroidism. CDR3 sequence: CASSFRLAGDGNEQFF. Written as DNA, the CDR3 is TGTGCCAGCAGTTTCCGACTAGCGGGAGACGGCAATGAGCAGTTCTTC.